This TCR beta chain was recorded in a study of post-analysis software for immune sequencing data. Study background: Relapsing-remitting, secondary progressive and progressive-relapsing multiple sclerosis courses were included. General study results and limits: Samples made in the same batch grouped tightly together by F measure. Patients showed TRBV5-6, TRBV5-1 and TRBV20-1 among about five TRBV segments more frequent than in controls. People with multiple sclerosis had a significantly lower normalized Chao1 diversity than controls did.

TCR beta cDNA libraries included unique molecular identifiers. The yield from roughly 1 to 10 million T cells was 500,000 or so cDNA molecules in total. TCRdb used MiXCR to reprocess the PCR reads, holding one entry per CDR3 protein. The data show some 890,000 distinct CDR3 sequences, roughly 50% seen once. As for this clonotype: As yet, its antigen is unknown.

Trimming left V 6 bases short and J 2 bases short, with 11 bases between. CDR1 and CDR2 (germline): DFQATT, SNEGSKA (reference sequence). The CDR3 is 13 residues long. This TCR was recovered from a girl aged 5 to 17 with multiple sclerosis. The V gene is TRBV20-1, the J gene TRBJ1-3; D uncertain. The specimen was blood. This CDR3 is CSASDHAGNTIYF. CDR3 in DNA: TGCAGTGCGTCAGACCATGCTGGAAACACCATATATTTT.